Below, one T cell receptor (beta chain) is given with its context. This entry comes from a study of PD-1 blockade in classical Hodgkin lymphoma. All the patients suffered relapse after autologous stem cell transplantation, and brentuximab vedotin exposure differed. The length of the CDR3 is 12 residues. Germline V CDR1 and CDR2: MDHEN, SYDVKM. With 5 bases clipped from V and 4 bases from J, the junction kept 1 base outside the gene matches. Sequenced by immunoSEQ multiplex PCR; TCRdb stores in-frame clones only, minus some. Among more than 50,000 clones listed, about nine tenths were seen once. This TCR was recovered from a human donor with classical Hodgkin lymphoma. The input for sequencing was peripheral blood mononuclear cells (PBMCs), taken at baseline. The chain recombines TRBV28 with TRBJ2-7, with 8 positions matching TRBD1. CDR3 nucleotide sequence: TGTGCCAGCAGTCAGGGGGCTTACGAGCAGTACTTC. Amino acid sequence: CASSQGAYEQYF.